Included here is one T cell receptor beta chain sequence, with context. This receptor's antigen is unknown. No much larger clonotype is one base removed from it; base qualities were not supplied. Looking up the germline V gene (reference sequence) yields CDR1 DFQATT and CDR2 SNEGSKA. V is shortened by 6 bases, J by 5 bases, and the region joining them spans 11 bases. Counted from cysteine to phenylalanine, this CDR3 has 11 amino acids. Only the CDR3 region is kept as DNA, spanning 33 bases read in frame from base 1. The sample comes from a study of vaccination and CD4 T cells after COVID-19 (dated 2022 in TCRdb). Turning to the overall study: The convalescent cohort comprised six males and four females, including two Hispanic individuals, seven Caucasians, two Asians and one multiracial person. Two doses of either the Pfizer-BioNTech BNT162b2 vaccine (n=8) or the Moderna mRNA-1273 vaccine (n=2) were administered to participants. Post-COVID blood samples from convalescent patients were collected a median of around 100 days after diagnosis, with a range of about 35 to 180 days. Control cultures received a CEFX viral epitope pool as the positive control, an HIV-1 Nef peptide pool as the negative control, or no peptide. The cultures were stimulated with overlapping spike peptide pools from SARS-CoV-2 and from the common cold coronaviruses HCoV-NL63, HCoV-OC43 and HCoV-229E. Post-vaccine blood samples were taken a median of roughly 75 days after the second vaccine dose, with a range of roughly 14 to 250 days. The spike-specific CD4+ TCR repertoire was compared before and after mRNA vaccination in approximately ten COVID-19 convalescent patients and a few infection-naive healthy vaccine recipients. In an earlier paper using these donors, memory CD4+ T cell crossreactivity between SARS-CoV-2 and common cold coronavirus spike proteins was assessed at the TCR clonotype level. Results the study describes overall, beyond this receptor: The median number of SARS-CoV-2-reactive clonotypes rose from under 25 after infection to a few dozen after vaccination, but the change was not significant. Of the vaccine-specific clones in convalescent patients, 304 of 307, or nearly all, reacted only to SARS-CoV-2 spike and did not cross-react with common cold coronaviruses. Only a relatively small number of convalescent patients were included in the study, and early timepoints following natural infection were not analyzed. Among the post-vaccine SARS-CoV-2-reactive clones in convalescent patients, a median 86.3% showed up only after vaccination, which suggests vaccine-specific priming.

What this sample's treatment or condition label stands for: roughly nine-day PBMC culture with coronavirus spike peptide pools or control peptides (ViraFEST assay). CD4+ T cells from unexposed donors were collected before the COVID-19 pandemic (2011-2018). The study used the ViraFEST assay, which expanded antigen-specific T cells with peptide pools and then identified expanded clonotypes by TCR sequencing. Under 2.5 million PBMCs per well were cultured in IMDM with about 5% human AB serum and 8 to 10 IU/ml IL-2, plus 10 ug/ml peptide pools. Half of the culture medium was replaced with fresh IL-2-containing medium on days 3 and 7. Once the cells had been in culture for 9 to 10 days, the EasySep CD4+ T cell isolation kit was used to isolate CD4+ T cells by negative selection. As far as cell numbers permitted, CD4+ T cells from unexposed donors were tested for reactivity against SARS-CoV-2 S and N as well as four spike pools from common cold coronaviruses. Ficoll-Paque Plus gradient centrifugation was used to isolate PBMCs from whole blood, and the isolated PBMCs were then either used fresh or cryopreserved at -140C. Each culture condition was generally run in triplicate wells. The leukapheresis product for the unexposed donors was obtained through commercial purchase.

The protocol used for the library was PCR. DNA from cultured CD4+ T cells was subjected to TCR sequencing with the Oncomine TCR Beta short-read assay at the Johns Hopkins FTIC core. The QIAamp micro DNA kit was used to extract genomic DNA from the cultured CD4+ T cells. Oncomine TCR Beta libraries made from cultured CD4+ T cells were pooled using unique dual indexes and sequenced on an Illumina iSeq 100. Per the original workflow: Non-productive sequences were removed, and CDR3s not starting with C, not ending with F or W, or shorter than 7 amino acids were discarded. The MANAFEST web application identified antigen-specific clonotypes by comparing peptide-stimulated wells against reference wells and other culture wells. Positive clones required FDR below 0.05, an odds ratio above 5, and productive frequency above 0.1% in at least two of three replicate wells. A clonotype counted as cross-reactive if it showed significant expansion both in the SARS-CoV-2 spike wells and in at least one common cold coronavirus spike condition. Levenshtein distances (stringdist) and unrooted phylogenetic trees (ape) in R version 3.6.1 were used to assess CDR3 homology. Clones were called with MiXCR by TCRdb after fastp trimmed the public reads at Q25, and only in-frame beta chains were retained. Every entry covers one CDR3 protein and lists the most common genes and DNA from its rows. The V and J calls and clone size are TCRdb's, not the authors'. Recorded for this sample are 6,000 or so distinct CDR3 sequences; around two fifths of them occurred a single time. In total, the top ten clones hold about 35% of the sample.

The clonotype comes from a human donor in good health. Sequencing was performed on CD4+ T cells from blood, cultured in vitro. In this chain, TRBV20-1 is recombined with TRBJ2-7; the D gene assignment is perhaps TRBD1 or TRBD2, with each matching 5 bases. The CDR3 reads as follows: CSAKPGHEQYF. The DNA sequence is given as TGCAGTGCGAAACCGGGGCACGAGCAGTACTTC.